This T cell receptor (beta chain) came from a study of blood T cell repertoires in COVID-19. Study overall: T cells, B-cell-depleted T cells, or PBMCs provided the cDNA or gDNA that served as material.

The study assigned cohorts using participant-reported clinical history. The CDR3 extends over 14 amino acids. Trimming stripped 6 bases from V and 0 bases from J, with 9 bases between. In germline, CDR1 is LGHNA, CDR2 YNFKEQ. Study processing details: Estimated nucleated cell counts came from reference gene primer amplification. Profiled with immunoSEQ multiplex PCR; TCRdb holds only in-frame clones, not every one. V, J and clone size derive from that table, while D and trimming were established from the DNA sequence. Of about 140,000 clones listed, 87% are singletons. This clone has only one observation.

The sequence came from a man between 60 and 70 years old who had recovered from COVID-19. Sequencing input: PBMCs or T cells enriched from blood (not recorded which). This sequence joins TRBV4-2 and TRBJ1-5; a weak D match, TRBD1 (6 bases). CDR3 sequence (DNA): TGTGCCAGCAGGTCAGGGGATAGCAATCAGCCCCAGCATTTT. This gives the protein CASRSGDSNQPQHF.